The source of this T cell receptor beta chain is a study of T cell clonality in common variable immunodeficiency. Heparinized whole blood, about 4.5 to 9 ml, came from each donor. The CDR3 length is 15 residues. V shed 4 bases, J shed 6 bases, and the junction held 9 bases outside the gene matches. Germline-derived CDR1 and CDR2 are SGHDN and FVKESK. Sequencing used immunoSEQ multiplex PCR; TCRdb keeps in-frame clones, though not all of them. There are about 64,000 clones in the sample, none observed a single time. Ten or more counts support this clone. The read falls 3 residues short of the CDR3 end, and the missing part is taken from the germline J gene.

The source is a person between 18 and 69 years old in good health. J is TRBJ2-1 and V is TRBV14, with 7 positions matching TRBD1. Sequenced input: peripheral blood mononuclear cells. CDR3 residues: CASSPGTERGNEQFF. The sequenced CDR3 bases are TGTGCCAGCAGCCCCGGGACAGAGAGAGGCAATGAG.